This T cell receptor (beta chain) was sequenced in a study of brain metastases from non-small cell lung cancer (dated by TCRdb to 2018 to 2020). The study in broad terms: The immune microenvironment of paired resected primary tumors and brain metastases from non-small-cell lung cancer patients was profiled.

Comments on this clone: What this receptor recognizes is not known. One base away there is no much larger clone; base qualities are not given.

The cohort comprised 39 patients with surgically resected non-small-cell lung cancer who had both primary tumor and brain metastasis specimens. The tumor specimens consisted of archival formalin-fixed, paraffin-embedded tissues. General conclusions and limits of the study: TCR repertoires were found to be largely shared between paired brain metastases and primary tumors, although sparse T-cell densities were observed in the brain metastases. Compared with the matched primary tumors, T-cell clones appeared to be expanded in about two thirds of brain metastases. T-cell infiltration was lower in brain metastases than in primary tumors (P < 0.001).

The library relied on the immunoSEQ multiplex PCR assay. Sequencing of the T-cell receptor beta chain repertoire was carried out together with a 770-gene immune expression panel. Here the immuneACCESS table is served through TCRdb, limited to in-frame sequences with V and J called. Missing clones are a known gap in these copies; in checked studies unresolved V genes cover under half, and the rest lacks a known reason. The sample contains fewer than 500 clones, approximately 86% of them found a single time. About 30% of the sample is taken by the ten largest. This receptor was identified in a donor at least 40 years old with non-small cell lung cancer. The source material was tissue from a brain metastasis. The cell subset or site label here, explained by the study, means: resected brain metastasis paired with primary lung tumor.

The CDR3 protein: CASSSGANVLTF. The DNA sequence reads TGCGCCAGCAGCTCTGGGGCCAACGTCCTGACTTTC. The rearrangement combines TRBV5-1 with TRBJ2-6, with an unclear D gene assignment. In the germline V gene, CDR1 corresponds to SGHRS and CDR2 to YFSETQ. Taken from cysteine to phenylalanine, the CDR3 has 12 residues. The CDR3 DNA has 36 bases and is translated from base 1. The V and J ends are trimmed by 3 bases and 2 bases, leaving 0 bases between them. The entire variable domain, with the stretches around the CDR3 drawn from the reference TRBV5-1 and TRBJ2-6 proteins, is KAGVTQTPRYLIKTRGQQVTLSCSPISGHRSVSWYQQTPGQGLQFLFEYFSETQRNKGNFPGRFSGRQFSNSRSEMNVSTLELGDSALYLCASSSGANVLTFGAGSRLTVL.